This TCR beta chain is from a study of blood T cell repertoires in COVID-19. Method: immunoSEQ multiplex PCR; TCRdb's copy keeps in-frame clones and lacks some. Of under 400,000 clones listed, 88% are singletons. Clinical history reported by participants formed the basis on which cohorts were assigned. Germline values: CDR1 MNHEY, CDR2 SMNVEV (reference sequence). The CDR3 loop spans 15 amino acids. With 3 bases removed from V and 5 bases from J, the gap between germline ends came to 14 bases. The sample comprised PBMCs or T cells enriched from blood (not recorded which). The sequence was collected from a woman aged 25 to 39 who had been exposed to COVID-19. The chain joins TRBV27 to TRBJ1-5; D is perhaps TRBD1 (5 bases). The DNA for the CDR3 is TGTGCCAGCAGTTTGGTCGGCAGGGAGGATCAGCCCCAGCATTTT. It codes for CASSLVGREDQPQHF.